Shown below are 9 T cell receptor beta chains from a single sample sequenced in a study of CD8 T cells in ankylosing spondylitis. Each CDR3 protein is one row after TCRdb ran MiXCR on the 5' RACE reads. The sample yields about 360,000 distinct CDR3 sequences, roughly 14% seen once. Sample: blood, either unsorted or a sorted T cell fraction (not recorded which). These receptors were collected from a male donor with ankylosing spondylitis or in good health (not recorded which).

The CDR3 loop is CASSSDRVYNEQFF. Here the CDR3 DNA reads TGCGCCAGCAGCTCAGACAGGGTTTACAATGAGCAGTTCTTC. The rearrangement links TRBV5-1 to TRBJ2-1; 7 bases are shared with TRBD1. Germline CDR1 is SGHRS and CDR2 is YFSETQ. J was trimmed by 4 bases and V by 3 bases; bases with no gene match: 4. The CDR3 has 14 residues.

The CDR3 here is CASRTGAAKNIQYF. In DNA form, the CDR3 reads TGCGCCAGCCGGACAGGGGCGGCCAAAAACATTCAGTACTTC. The rearrangement links TRBV5-1 to TRBJ2-4; 9 nucleotides align to TRBD1. This CDR3 is 14 amino acids long. Germline assignment: CDR1 SGHRS and CDR2 YFSETQ. With V trimmed by 7 bases and J by 1 base, 3 bases remained unmatched. Looking up the rest from reference TRBV5-1 and TRBJ2-4 gives the full variable domain: KAGVTQTPRYLIKTRGQQVTLSCSPISGHRSVSWYQQTPGQGLQFLFEYFSETQRNKGNFPGRFSGRQFSNSRSEMNVSTLELGDSALYLCASRTGAAKNIQYFGAGTRLSVL.

This clonotype was found many times. V and J are TRBV5-1 and TRBJ2-3, with D hard to call. The CDR3 totals 17 residues. In germline, CDR1 is SGHRS, CDR2 YFSETQ. With 0 bases removed from V and 2 bases from J, the gap between germline ends came to 16 bases. The DNA of the CDR3 is TGCGCCAGCAGCTTGGCCTTTAAGGCCCTTTCCACAGATACGCAGTATTTT. This gives the protein CASSLAFKALSTDTQYF.

This clonotype has a handful of counts. The genes are TRBV27 and TRBJ2-7; tentatively, D is TRBD2 (5 bases). The CDR3 extends over 15 amino acids. Germline-derived CDR1 and CDR2 are MNHEY and SMNVEV (reference sequence). Trimming left V 4 bases short and J 5 bases short, with 18 bases between. CDR3 amino acids: CASSSGGEKRHEQYF. DNA of the CDR3: TGTGCCAGCAGTTCTGGCGGCGAGAAGCGGCACGAGCAGTACTTC.

This clonotype was seen ten or more times. This chain uses TRBV18 with TRBJ2-7; 8 nucleotides agree with TRBD1. V trimming: 3 bases; J trimming: 5 bases; junction bases outside the gene matches: 0. CDR1 KGHSH and CDR2 LQKENI come from the germline V gene. This CDR3 comprises 12 residues. The CDR3 region is CASSPTGDEQYF. In DNA, the CDR3 is TGTGCCAGCTCACCGACAGGGGACGAGCAGTACTTC.

This clonotype was seen a few times. V usage is TRBV2 and J usage is TRBJ2-5; 7 bases are shared with TRBD2. V dropped 4 bases and J dropped 5; count of bases not matched to a gene: 1. The CDR3 is made up of 12 amino acids. Germline CDR1 is SNHLY and CDR2 is FYNNEI. DNA of the CDR3: TGTGCCAGCAGTGTCGGGAGGGAGACCCAGTACTTC. Translating it yields CASSVGRETQYF. Full variable domain (missing parts from reference TRBV2 and TRBJ2-5): EPEVTQTPSHQVTQMGQEVILRCVPISNHLYFYWYRQILGQKVEFLVSFYNNEISEKSEIFDDQFSVERPDGSNFTLKIRSTKLEDSAMYFCASSVGRETQYFGPGTRLLVL.

The chain uses TRBV5-1 and TRBJ2-5; the D call may be TRBD1 or TRBD2 (6 bases each). This CDR3 region has 15 residues. The V end lost 5 bases, the J end lost 5 bases, and 19 bases lay between the germline ends. Germline V gene sequence: CDR1 SGHRS, CDR2 YFSETQ. The CDR3 region is CASSSQGSGAETQYF. The CDR3 bases are TGCGCCAGCAGTTCTCAAGGATCGGGGGCCGAGACCCAGTACTTC.

The chain links TRBV20-1 to TRBJ1-2; D not resolved. Germline-derived CDR1 and CDR2 are DFQATT and SNEGSKA (reference sequence). V was trimmed by 3 bases and J by 5 bases, leaving 10 bases between them. The CDR3 contains 12 residues. CDR3 residues: CSASAQVYGYTF. Written as DNA, the CDR3 is TGCAGTGCTAGCGCCCAGGTTTATGGCTACACCTTC.

This sequence joins TRBV3-1 and TRBJ2-7; 8 nucleotides align to TRBD1. This CDR3 has 14 residues. V dropped 4 bases and J dropped 2; count of bases not matched to a gene: 4. Germline V gene data show CDR1 as LGHDT and CDR2 as YNNKEL (reference sequence). CDR3 sequence reads: CASSPPTGAYEQYF. The CDR3 DNA reads as TGTGCCAGCAGCCCTCCGACAGGGGCCTACGAGCAGTACTTC.